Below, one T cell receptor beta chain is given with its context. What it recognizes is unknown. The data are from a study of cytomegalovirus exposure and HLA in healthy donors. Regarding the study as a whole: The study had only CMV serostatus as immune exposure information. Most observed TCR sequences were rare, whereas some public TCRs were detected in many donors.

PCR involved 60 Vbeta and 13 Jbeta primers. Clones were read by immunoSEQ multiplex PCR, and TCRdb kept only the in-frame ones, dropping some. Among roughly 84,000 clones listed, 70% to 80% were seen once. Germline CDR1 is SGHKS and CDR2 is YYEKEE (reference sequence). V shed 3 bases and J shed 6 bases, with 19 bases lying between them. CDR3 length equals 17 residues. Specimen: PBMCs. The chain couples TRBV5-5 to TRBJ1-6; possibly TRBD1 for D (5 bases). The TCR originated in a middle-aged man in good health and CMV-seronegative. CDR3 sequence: CASSSLGGSSGNSPLHF. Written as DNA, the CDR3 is TGTGCCAGCAGCTCCCTCGGGGGATCCTCCGGTAATTCACCCCTCCACTTT.